These 3 T cell receptor beta chains share one sample of origin, sequenced in a study of Ad26.COV2.S vaccination and SARS-CoV-2 variants (TCRdb year 2021). The time point label, read with the paper, signifies: individuals recovered from natural SARS-CoV-2 infection. Libraries were constructed by the immunoSEQ multiplex PCR assay. TCRdb mirrors the immuneACCESS table, restricted to in-frame sequences. Some clones are absent from its copies; in checked studies, under half trace to an unresolved V gene, and the reason for the others is unknown. This sample has about 350,000 clones in its table, and 92% of those were observed once. 3% to 4% of the sample rests with the top ten. Here the sequenced sample was peripheral blood, taken after recovery from COVID-19. The receptors come from a human donor who had recovered from COVID-19.

V usage is TRBV12-3 or TRBV12-4 and J usage is TRBJ1-5; D is uncertain. The CDR3 covers 13 residues. Deletions cut 3 bases from V and 5 bases from J, with 8 bases between. CDR3 loop: CASSFGGDQPQHF. In DNA, the CDR3 is TGTGCCAGCAGTTTTGGAGGCGATCAGCCCCAGCATTTT.

This chain uses TRBV29-1 with TRBJ1-1, with D unresolved. The CDR3 extends over 13 amino acids. Trimming took off 5 bases at V and 1 base at J, with 11 bases between the two ends. Germline V gene data show CDR1 as SQVTM and CDR2 as ANQGSEA. The CDR3 nucleotides are TGCAGCGTTCGGGCCGGAGGGAACACTGAAGCTTTCTTT. Its protein product is CSVRAGGNTEAFF.

The chain carries TRBV5-1 and TRBJ1-3; no reliable D call. CDR3 length: 17 amino acids. The V and J ends lost 0 bases and 0 bases respectively, with 13 bases between them. Per the germline V gene, CDR1 is SGHRS and CDR2 is YFSETQ. DNA of the CDR3: TGCGCCAGCAGCTTGGCCGGCATAAGACACTCTGGAAACACCATATATTTT. Translation gives CASSLAGIRHSGNTIYF.